One and the same sample provided the 20 T cell receptor beta chains below, sequenced in a study of T cells in Graves' hyperthyroidism and ophthalmopathy. Amplified TCR beta CDR3 regions derived from RNA transcripts. A first-round RT-PCR of the TCR CDR3 used the HTBI primer set. MiXCR was run by TCRdb on the multiplex PCR reads, yielding one entry per CDR3 protein. The repertoire holds about 360,000 distinct CDR3 sequences, with roughly 25% as singletons. Material for sequencing was blood. These receptors originate from a man between 50 and 59 years old with Graves' hyperthyroidism.

This clonotype occurred a few times. The rearrangement joins TRBV6-2 or TRBV6-3 to TRBJ2-3, with a possible D match to TRBD1 (5 bases). This CDR3 contains 14 residues. The V end lost 8 bases, the J end lost 2 bases, and 14 bases lay between the germline ends. The germline V gene encodes CDR1 MNHEY and CDR2 SVGEGT. The chain's CDR3 is CASLRGLSTDTQYF. In DNA form, the CDR3 reads TGTGCCAGCCTAAGGGGCCTTTCCACAGATACGCAGTATTTT.

This clonotype was seen a handful of times. The J gene is TRBJ1-2, the V gene TRBV3-1, with 10 bases fitting TRBD1. Germline CDR1 is LGHDT and CDR2 is YNNKEL (reference sequence). This CDR3 region has 16 residues. Trimming cost V 7 bases and J 3 bases; bases outside gene matches: 11. CDR3 protein: CASNLMDRGNDYGYTF. Here the CDR3 DNA reads TGTGCCAGCAACCTAATGGACAGGGGGAACGACTATGGCTACACCTTC.

This clonotype appeared many times. The rearrangement links TRBV12-3 or TRBV12-4 to TRBJ1-1; 8 bases align to TRBD1. Losses at the gene ends were 3 bases for V and 1 base for J; bases not matched to a gene: 7. The CDR3 loop spans 16 amino acids. The CDR3 bases are TGTGCCAGCAGTTTGGGCTGGGACAGGAAGAACACTGAAGCTTTCTTT. It translates to CASSLGWDRKNTEAFF.

At least ten counts were recorded for this clonotype. The chain is built from TRBV7-3 and TRBJ2-7; D is ambiguous. V dropped 5 bases and J dropped 11 bases, with 19 bases sitting between them. The CDR3 is made up of 13 amino acids. CDR1 is SGHTA, CDR2 FQGTGA, per germline. CDR3: CASSREADTKKYF. CDR3 in DNA: TGTGCCAGCAGCCGCGAAGCAGACACGAAGAAGTACTTC.

This clonotype occurred a few times. The V gene is TRBV29-1, the J gene TRBJ2-2; 13 bases are a match to TRBD2. CDR1 and CDR2 (germline): SQVTM, ANQGSEA. CDR3 length: 15 amino acids. The trim removed 7 bases at V and 7 bases at J, leaving 9 bases unmatched. The CDR3 loop reads CSGKTSGRADGELFF. The CDR3, as DNA: TGCAGCGGAAAAACTAGCGGGAGGGCCGACGGGGAGCTGTTTTTT.

This clonotype has just a few counts. This chain connects TRBV11-2 to TRBJ2-2; D is perhaps TRBD1 (5 bases). V was shortened by 1 base and J by 5 bases, with 11 bases between the two germline ends. This CDR3 has 15 amino acids. Germline V gene sequence: CDR1 SGHAT, CDR2 FQNNGV. The CDR3 DNA is TGTGCCAGCAGCTTAGTGAGGACAAGAACCGGGGAGCTGTTTTTT. This encodes CASSLVRTRTGELFF.

The sample holds many counts of this clonotype. V is TRBV28 and J is TRBJ1-1; a possible D gene is TRBD1 (5 bases). Trimming pared 3 bases from V and 6 bases from J, leaving 11 bases between. The CDR3 contains 13 residues. Germline CDR1 is MDHEN and CDR2 is SYDVKM. CDR3 bases: TGTGCCAGCAGTTTTGGGGGAGTGTCTGAAGCTTTCTTT. It is translated as CASSFGGVSEAFF.

The sample holds a few counts of this clonotype. This chain joins TRBV7-3 and TRBJ1-2; perhaps TRBD1 as D (6 bases). The CDR3 is 13 residues long. Germline V gene data show CDR1 as SGHTA and CDR2 as FQGTGA. Trimming pared 4 bases from V and 8 bases from J, leaving 14 bases between. The CDR3 nucleotides are TGTGCCAGCAGCTCTGGCAGGGGTACCGGCTACACCTTC. Translating it yields CASSSGRGTGYTF. The complete variable domain, with remaining parts taken from reference TRBV7-3 and TRBJ1-2, reads GAGVSQTPSNKVTEKGKYVELRCDPISGHTALYWYRQSLGQGPEFLIYFQGTGAADDSGLPNDRFFAVRPEGSVSTLKIQRTERGDSAVYLCASSSGRGTGYTFGSGTRLTVV.

This clonotype was detected only a few times. The chain carries TRBV28 and TRBJ1-5; unclear D gene. The CDR3 loop spans 14 amino acids. The V and J ends lost 5 bases and 6 bases respectively, with 14 bases between them. Germline V CDR1 and CDR2: MDHEN, SYDVKM. The CDR3 sequence: CASSAVAFGQPQHF. CDR3 coding DNA: TGTGCCAGCAGTGCCGTGGCCTTCGGTCAGCCCCAGCATTTT.

This clonotype was observed at least ten times. The chain joins TRBV6-1 to TRBJ2-1; TRBD1 agrees at 9 bases. V was pared by 7 bases and J by 6 bases, with 7 bases of the junction left unmatched. The CDR3 loop spans 14 amino acids. Germline V gene sequence: CDR1 MNHNS, CDR2 SASEGT. CDR3 region: CASNPGTGRNEQFF. Here the CDR3 DNA reads TGTGCCAGCAACCCCGGGACAGGGCGCAATGAGCAGTTCTTC.

CDR3 sequence reads: CASSLEWTGTYEQYF. The CDR3 DNA reads TGTGCCAGCAGCTTAGAATGGACAGGTACCTACGAGCAGTACTTC. The genes are TRBV7-2 and TRBJ2-7; TRBD1 matches 7 bases. This CDR3 region has 15 residues. The V segment lost 1 base and the J segment 2 bases; nucleotides outside the gene matches: 5. Germline-derived CDR1 and CDR2 are SGHTA and FQGNSA.

There are many counts of this clonotype. The genes are TRBV7-3 and TRBJ2-5, with 10 bases lining up with TRBD2. Germline CDR1 reads SGHTA; CDR2 reads FQGTGA. Losses at the gene ends were 4 bases for V and 2 bases for J; bases not matched to a gene: 4. This CDR3 has 15 residues. The CDR3, as DNA: TGTGCCAGCAGCTCTAGCGGGAGAGGGCAAGAGACCCAGTACTTC. Translated, it gives CASSSSGRGQETQYF.

This clonotype was recorded a few times. This may stem from a read error, because a much larger clone lies one nucleotide away. The chain links TRBV11-2 to TRBJ2-7, with D maybe TRBD2 (5 bases). The CDR3 has 16 amino acids. Germline V CDR1 and CDR2: SGHAT, FQNNGV. CDR3 in DNA: TGTGCCAGCAGCTTAGACCCGGGATATTGGACCTACGAGCAGTGCTTC. Amino acids: CASSLDPGYWTYEQCF.

This clonotype showed up just a few times. The chain is built from TRBV12-3 or TRBV12-4 and TRBJ2-7; D might be TRBD1 (6 bases). Trimming cost V 3 bases and J 4 bases, with 10 bases left between them. The CDR3 is 13 amino acids. The CDR3 here is CASSFRGGYEQYF. The CDR3 bases are TGTGCCAGCAGTTTCAGGGGCGGGTACGAGCAGTACTTC.

This sequence joins TRBV5-8 and TRBJ2-5; 8 bases line up with TRBD1. V dropped 0 bases and J dropped 3; count of bases not matched to a gene: 4. Germline-derived CDR1 and CDR2 are SGHTS and YDEGEE. This CDR3 has 15 amino acids. This CDR3 reads CASSLGTGQEETQYF. The CDR3, as DNA: TGTGCCAGCAGCTTGGGGACAGGGCAAGAAGAGACCCAGTACTTC.

There are a few counts of this clonotype. The chain is built from TRBV6-5 and TRBJ1-1; D gene ambiguous. The CDR3 sequence is 14 residues long. The germline gives CDR1 MNHEY, CDR2 SVGAGI. V lost 2 bases and J lost 2, with 9 bases in between. CDR3 sequence (DNA): TGTGCCAGCAGTTACGCCGCCTCCAACACTGAAGCTTTCTTT. Translation: CASSYAASNTEAFF.

This clonotype was seen a few times. The V call is TRBV7-9, the J call TRBJ2-1; TRBD2 matches at 8 bases. The J segment lost 4 bases and the V segment lost 5 bases, leaving 10 bases of the junction unmatched. The CDR3 sequence is 16 residues long. CDR1 and CDR2 (germline): SEHNR, FQNEAQ (reference sequence). CDR3 DNA: TGTGCCAGCAGCCCCCGAGGAGCGGGAGAATACAATGAGCAGTTCTTC. Translated: CASSPRGAGEYNEQFF.

This clonotype was observed a handful of times. The V call is TRBV6-1, the J call TRBJ2-3; D unclear. This CDR3 region has 12 residues. Germline loops: CDR1 MNHNS, CDR2 SASEGT. Trimming took off 6 bases at V and 1 base at J, with 5 bases between the two ends. CDR3 residues: CASRAGTDTQYF. In DNA form, the CDR3 reads TGTGCCAGCAGGGCGGGCACAGATACGCAGTATTTT.

V gene TRBV29-1 combines with J gene TRBJ2-7; 7 bases match TRBD1. Trimming cost V 5 bases and J 6 bases; bases outside gene matches: 7. This CDR3 has 12 amino acids. CDR1 is SQVTM and CDR2 is ANQGSEA in the germline V gene. Here the CDR3 DNA reads TGCAGCGTTTACAGGGGATCGAGCGAGCAGTACTTC. It specifies CSVYRGSSEQYF.

This chain joins TRBV7-3 and TRBJ2-2; D remains ambiguous. Germline lookup yields CDR1 SGHTA and CDR2 FQGTGA. The CDR3 has 13 amino acids. The V gene lost 2 bases and the J gene lost 5 bases, with 6 bases spanning the gap. CDR3 nucleotides: TGTGCCAGCAGCTTACAGAGGACCGGGGAGCTGTTTTTT. Translating gives CASSLQRTGELFF.